The clone carrying this TCR beta chain has ten or more counts. Its antigen is as yet unknown. Germline V lookup: CDR1 SGDLS, CDR2 YYNGEE. With V trimmed by 1 base and J by 4 bases, 13 bases remained unmatched. The CDR3 consists of 19 residues. This record belongs to a study of T-cell reconstitution after alpha-beta-depleted transplantation in children. General observations from the study: Alpha-beta T cells about two months after transplant reportedly derived from several hundred expanded graft clones.

As it was prepared, the TCRbeta library received unique molecular identifiers. TCRdb re-derived calls from the PCR reads in MiXCR, one entry per CDR3 protein. The data contain tens of thousands of distinct CDR3 sequences, less than 6% of them singletons. This sample comprised PBMCs, mostly from graft donor cells, obtained 60 days after TCRalphabeta/CD19-depleted stem cell transplant. The sequence derives from a female patient younger than 10 who had a stem cell transplant for aplastic anemia, so the T cells may come from the graft donor. The chain recombines TRBV9 with TRBJ1-4, with 10 bases identical to TRBD1. CDR3 in amino acids: CASSVSTGGARGSNEKLFF. CDR3 nucleotides: TGTGCCAGCAGCGTATCGACAGGGGGCGCTCGGGGGAGTAATGAAAAACTGTTTTTT.